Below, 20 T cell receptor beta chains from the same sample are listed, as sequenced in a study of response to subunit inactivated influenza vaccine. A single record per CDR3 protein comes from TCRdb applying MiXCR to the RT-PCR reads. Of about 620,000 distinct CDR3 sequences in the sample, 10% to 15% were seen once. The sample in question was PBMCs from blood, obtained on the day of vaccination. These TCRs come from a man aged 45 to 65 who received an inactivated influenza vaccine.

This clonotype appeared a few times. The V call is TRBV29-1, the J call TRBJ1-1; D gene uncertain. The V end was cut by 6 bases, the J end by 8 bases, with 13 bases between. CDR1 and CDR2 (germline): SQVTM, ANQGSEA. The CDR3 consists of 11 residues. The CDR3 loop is CSVAGFGEAFF. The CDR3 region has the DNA TGCAGCGTAGCGGGGTTTGGAGAAGCTTTCTTT.

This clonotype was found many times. CDR3 nucleotides: TGCAGCGGGGGGCTAGCTAATGAGCAGTTCTTC. Residues: CSGGLANEQFF. The gene calls are TRBV29-1 and TRBJ2-1; TRBD1 is a possible D gene (6 bases). Germline V CDR1 and CDR2: SQVTM, ANQGSEA. Trimming left V 7 bases short and J 7 bases short, with 11 bases between. CDR3 length: 11 residues.

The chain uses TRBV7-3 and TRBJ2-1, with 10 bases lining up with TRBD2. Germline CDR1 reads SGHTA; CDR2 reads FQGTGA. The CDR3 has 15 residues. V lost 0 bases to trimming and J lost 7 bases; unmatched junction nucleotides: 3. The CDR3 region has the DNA TGTGCCAGCAGCTTAACTCCGGGACTAGCGAATGAGCAGTTCTTC. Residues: CASSLTPGLANEQFF.

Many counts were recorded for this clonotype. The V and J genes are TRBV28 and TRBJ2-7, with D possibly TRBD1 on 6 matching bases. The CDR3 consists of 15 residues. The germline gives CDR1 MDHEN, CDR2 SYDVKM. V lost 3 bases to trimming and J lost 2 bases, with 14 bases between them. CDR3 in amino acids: CASSLADRLTYEQYF. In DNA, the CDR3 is TGTGCCAGCAGTTTGGCGGACAGACTAACCTACGAGCAGTACTTC. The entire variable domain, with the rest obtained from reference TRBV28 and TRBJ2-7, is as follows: DVKVTQSSRYLVKRTGEKVFLECVQDMDHENMFWYRQDPGLGLRLIYFSYDVKMKEKGDIPEGYSVSREKKERFSLILESASTNQTSMYLCASSLADRLTYEQYFGPGTRLTVT.

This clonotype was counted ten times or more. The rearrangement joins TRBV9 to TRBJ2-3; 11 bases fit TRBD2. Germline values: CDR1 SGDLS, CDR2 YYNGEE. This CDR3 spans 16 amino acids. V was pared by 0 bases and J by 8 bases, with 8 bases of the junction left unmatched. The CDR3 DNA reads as TGTGCCAGCAGCGTAGCAGGGCTAGCGGGAGGAGTTACGCAGTATTTT. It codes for CASSVAGLAGGVTQYF.

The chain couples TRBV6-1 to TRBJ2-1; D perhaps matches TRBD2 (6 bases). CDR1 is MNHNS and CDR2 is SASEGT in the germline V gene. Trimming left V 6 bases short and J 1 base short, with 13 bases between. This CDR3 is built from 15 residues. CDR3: CASRSWGESYNEQFF. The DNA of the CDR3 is TGTGCCAGCAGGTCCTGGGGGGAGTCCTACAATGAGCAGTTCTTC.

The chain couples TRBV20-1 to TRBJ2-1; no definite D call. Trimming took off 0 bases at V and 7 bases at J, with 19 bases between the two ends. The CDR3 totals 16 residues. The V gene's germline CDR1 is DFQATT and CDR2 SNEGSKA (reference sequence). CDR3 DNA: TGCAGTGCTAGAGATGGGTGGAGCGAGCAAAGGAATGAGCAGTTCTTC. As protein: CSARDGWSEQRNEQFF.

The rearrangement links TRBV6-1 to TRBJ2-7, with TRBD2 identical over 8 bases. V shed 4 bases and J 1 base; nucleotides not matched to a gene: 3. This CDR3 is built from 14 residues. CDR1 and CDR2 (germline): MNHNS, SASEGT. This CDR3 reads CASSGIAGSYEQYF. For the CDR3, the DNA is TGTGCCAGCAGTGGTATAGCGGGATCCTACGAGCAGTACTTC.

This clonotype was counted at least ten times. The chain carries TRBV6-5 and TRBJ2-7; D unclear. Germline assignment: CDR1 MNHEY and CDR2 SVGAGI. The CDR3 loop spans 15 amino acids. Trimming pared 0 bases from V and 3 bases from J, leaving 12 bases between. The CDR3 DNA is TGTGCCAGCAGTTACTCGTTTCCCGCCAGCTACGAGCAGTACTTC. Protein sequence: CASSYSFPASYEQYF.

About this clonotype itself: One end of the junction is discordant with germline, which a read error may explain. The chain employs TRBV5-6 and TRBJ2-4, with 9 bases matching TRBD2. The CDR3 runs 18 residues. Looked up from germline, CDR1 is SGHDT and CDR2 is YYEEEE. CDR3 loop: CAISLVVAGGPTKNIQYF. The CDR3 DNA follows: TGTGCCATCAGCTTGGTCGTGGCGGGAGGGCCGACCAAAAACATTCAGTACTTC. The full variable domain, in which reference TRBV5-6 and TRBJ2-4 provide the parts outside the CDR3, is DAGVTQSPTHLIKTRGQQVTLRCSPKSGHDTVSWYQQALGQGPQFIFQYYEEEERQRGNFPDRFSGHQFPNYSSELNVNALLLGDSALYLCAISLVVAGGPTKNIQYFGAGTRLSVL.

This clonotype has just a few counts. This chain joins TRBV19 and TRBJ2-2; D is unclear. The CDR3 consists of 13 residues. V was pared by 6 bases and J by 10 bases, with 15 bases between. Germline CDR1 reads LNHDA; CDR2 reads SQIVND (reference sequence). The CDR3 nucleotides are TGTGCCAGTAGAAATACCGGCGCCCCGGAGCTGTTTTTT. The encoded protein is CASRNTGAPELFF.

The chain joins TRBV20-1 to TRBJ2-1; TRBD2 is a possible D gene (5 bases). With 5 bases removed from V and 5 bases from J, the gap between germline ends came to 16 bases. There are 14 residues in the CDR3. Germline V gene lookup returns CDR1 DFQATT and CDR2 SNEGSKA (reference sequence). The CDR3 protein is CSAPPSWENNEQFF. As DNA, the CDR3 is TGCAGTGCTCCTCCAAGTTGGGAGAACAATGAGCAGTTCTTC.

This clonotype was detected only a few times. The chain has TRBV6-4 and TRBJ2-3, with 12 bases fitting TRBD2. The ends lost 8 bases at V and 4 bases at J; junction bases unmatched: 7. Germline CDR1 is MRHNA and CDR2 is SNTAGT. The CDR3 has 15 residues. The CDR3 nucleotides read TGTGCCAGCTCGCGGACTAGCGGGAATGCAGATACGCAGTATTTT. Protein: CASSRTSGNADTQYF.

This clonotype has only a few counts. CDR3: CARGIQALSGANVLTF. In DNA form, the CDR3 reads TGCGCCAGAGGGATTCAGGCACTTTCAGGGGCCAACGTCCTGACTTTC. The V and J genes are TRBV5-1 and TRBJ2-6; no definite D call. CDR3 size: 16 residues. The V and J ends lost 8 bases and 4 bases respectively, with 19 bases between them. Germline-derived CDR1 and CDR2 are SGHRS and YFSETQ.

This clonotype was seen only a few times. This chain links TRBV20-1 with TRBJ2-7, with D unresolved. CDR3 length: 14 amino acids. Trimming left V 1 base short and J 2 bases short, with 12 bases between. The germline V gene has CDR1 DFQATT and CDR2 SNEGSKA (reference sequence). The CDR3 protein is CSARGHLGTYEQYF. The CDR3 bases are TGCAGTGCTAGAGGACACCTGGGGACCTACGAGCAGTACTTC.

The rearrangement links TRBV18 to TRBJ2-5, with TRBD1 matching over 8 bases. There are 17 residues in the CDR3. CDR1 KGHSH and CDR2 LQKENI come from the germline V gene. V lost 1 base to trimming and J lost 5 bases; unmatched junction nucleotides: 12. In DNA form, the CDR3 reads TGTGCCAGCTCACCACTTGGACAGGGAACAAGAGCGGAGACCCAGTACTTC. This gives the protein CASSPLGQGTRAETQYF.

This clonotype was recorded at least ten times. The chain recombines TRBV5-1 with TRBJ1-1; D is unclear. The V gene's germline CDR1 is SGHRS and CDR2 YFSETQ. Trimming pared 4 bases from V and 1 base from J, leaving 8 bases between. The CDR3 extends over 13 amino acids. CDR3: CASSTPGNTEAFF. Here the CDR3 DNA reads TGCGCCAGCAGCACCCCGGGGAACACTGAAGCTTTCTTT.

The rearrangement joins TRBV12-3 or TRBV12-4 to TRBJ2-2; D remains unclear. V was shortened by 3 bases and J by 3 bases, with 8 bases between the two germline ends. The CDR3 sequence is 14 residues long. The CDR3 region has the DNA TGTGCCAGCAGTTTCTTTGGCTACACCGGGGAGCTGTTTTTT. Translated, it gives CASSFFGYTGELFF.

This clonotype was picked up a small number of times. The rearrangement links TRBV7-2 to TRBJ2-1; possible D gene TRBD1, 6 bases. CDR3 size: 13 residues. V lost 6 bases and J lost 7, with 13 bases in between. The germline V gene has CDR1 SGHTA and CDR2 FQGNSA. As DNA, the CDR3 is TGTGCCAGCAGACTGACCGGGACAAATGAGCAGTTCTTC. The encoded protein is CASRLTGTNEQFF. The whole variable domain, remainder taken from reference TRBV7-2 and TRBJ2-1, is GAGVSQSPSNKVTEKGKDVELRCDPISGHTALYWYRQSLGQGLEFLIYFQGNSAPDKSGLPSDRFSAERTGGSVSTLTIQRTQQEDSAVYLCASRLTGTNEQFFGPGTRLTVL.

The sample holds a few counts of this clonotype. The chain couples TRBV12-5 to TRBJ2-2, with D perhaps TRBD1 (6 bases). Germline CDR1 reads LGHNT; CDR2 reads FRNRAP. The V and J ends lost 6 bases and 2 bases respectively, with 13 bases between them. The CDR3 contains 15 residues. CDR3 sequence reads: CASGLMGQNTGELFF. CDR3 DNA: TGTGCTAGTGGACTAATGGGACAAAACACCGGGGAGCTGTTTTTT.